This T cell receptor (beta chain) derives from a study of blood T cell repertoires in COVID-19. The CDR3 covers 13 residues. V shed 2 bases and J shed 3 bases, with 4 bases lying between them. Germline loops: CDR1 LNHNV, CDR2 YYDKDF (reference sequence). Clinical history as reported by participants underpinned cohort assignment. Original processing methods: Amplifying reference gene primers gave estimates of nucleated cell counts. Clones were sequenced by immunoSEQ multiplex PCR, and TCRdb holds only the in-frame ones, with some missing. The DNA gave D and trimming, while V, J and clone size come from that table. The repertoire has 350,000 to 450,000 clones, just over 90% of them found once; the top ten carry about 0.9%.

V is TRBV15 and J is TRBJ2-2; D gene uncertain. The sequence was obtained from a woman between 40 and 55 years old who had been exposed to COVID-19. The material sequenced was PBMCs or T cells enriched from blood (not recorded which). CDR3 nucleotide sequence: TGTGCCACCAGCAGACCATACACCGGGGAGCTGTTTTTT. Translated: CATSRPYTGELFF.